This T cell receptor beta chain was retrieved from a study of patients with pleural tuberculosis (dated by TCRdb to the mid-2010s). This clonotype was recorded many times. Its cognate antigen has yet to be identified. Per-base quality was not reported, and no clone a single base away is much larger than it. The data were produced on an Illumina Genome Analyzer IIx. TCRdb reprocessed the public reads (quality trimming at Q25 with fastp, clone calling with MiXCR) and kept in-frame beta chains. Duplicate CDR3 protein sequences are folded into a single record with the most common DNA and genes. Counted in this sample were about 50,000 distinct CDR3 sequences; approximately 7.9% of them appeared once. Around 15% of the sample comes from the top ten. Between the V and J ends, shortened by 7 bases and 1 base respectively, the junction contains 19 bases. From cysteine to phenylalanine, the CDR3 is 16 amino acids long. The only DNA kept is the CDR3, 48 bases in frame from the first base. The germline V gene provides CDR1 MDHEN and CDR2 SYDVKM.

Recombination connected TRBV28 to TRBJ1-1; TRBD1 is perhaps the D gene, given 5 matching bases. The receptor was isolated from a human donor with pleural tuberculosis. The CDR3 is CASTLSFGGANTEAFF. The sequenced DNA: TGTGCCAGCACCCTAAGTTTCGGGGGAGCGAACACTGAAGCTTTCTTT.